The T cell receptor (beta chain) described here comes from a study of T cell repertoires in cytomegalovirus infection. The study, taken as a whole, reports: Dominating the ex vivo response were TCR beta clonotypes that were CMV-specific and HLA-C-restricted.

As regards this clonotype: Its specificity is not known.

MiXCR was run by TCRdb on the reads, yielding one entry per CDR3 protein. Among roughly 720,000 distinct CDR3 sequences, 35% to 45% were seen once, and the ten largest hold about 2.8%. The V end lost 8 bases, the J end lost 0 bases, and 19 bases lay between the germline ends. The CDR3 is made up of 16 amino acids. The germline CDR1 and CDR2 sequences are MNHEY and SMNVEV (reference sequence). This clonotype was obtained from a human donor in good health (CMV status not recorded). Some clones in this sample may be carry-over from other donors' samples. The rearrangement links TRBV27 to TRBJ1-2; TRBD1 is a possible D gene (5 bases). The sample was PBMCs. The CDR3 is CASGRRGLGTNYGYTF. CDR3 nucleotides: TGTGCCAGCGGAAGGAGGGGACTAGGGACTAACTATGGCTACACCTTC.